The present entry profiles one T cell receptor (beta chain) with its context. The antigen is unknown. This sample is drawn from a study of cytomegalovirus exposure and HLA in healthy donors. Amplification used 60 Vbeta primers and 13 Jbeta primers. Profiled with immunoSEQ multiplex PCR; TCRdb holds only in-frame clones, not every one. The sample contains fewer than 200,000 clones, around 86% of which appear only once. Study observations and caveats: Trimming of TCR beta V- and J-genes showed a link, identified in a later analysis, to a missense DCLRE1C variant. For most TCR beta V segments, an earlier analysis put the productive rate at about 90% or about 30% of the time.

The sequenced sample was PBMCs. This receptor was taken from a man aged 45 to 65 in good health and CMV-seronegative.

CDR3: CASSLDNRGLYEQYF. In nucleotides, the CDR3 is TGTGCCAGCAGTTTAGATAACAGGGGACTCTACGAGCAGTACTTC. This chain links TRBV27 with TRBJ2-7, with D perhaps TRBD1 (7 bases). This CDR3 region has 15 residues. V lost 2 bases to trimming and J lost 3 bases, with 14 bases between them. Germline-derived CDR1 and CDR2 are MNHEY and SMNVEV (reference sequence).